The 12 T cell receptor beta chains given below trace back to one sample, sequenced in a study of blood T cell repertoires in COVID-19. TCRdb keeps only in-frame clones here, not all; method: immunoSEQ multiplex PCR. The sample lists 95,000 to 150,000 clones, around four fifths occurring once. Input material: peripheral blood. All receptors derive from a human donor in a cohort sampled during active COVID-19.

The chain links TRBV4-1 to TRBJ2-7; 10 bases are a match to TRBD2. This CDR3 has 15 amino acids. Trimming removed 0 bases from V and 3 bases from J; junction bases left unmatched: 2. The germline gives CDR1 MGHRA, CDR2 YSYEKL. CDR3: CASSQDLAGDYEQYF. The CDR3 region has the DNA TGCGCCAGCAGCCAAGATCTAGCGGGGGACTACGAGCAGTACTTC.

CDR3 in DNA: TGTGCCAGCAGCTCTCGCGGCTCTGGGGCCAACGTCCTGACTTTC. Encoded protein: CASSSRGSGANVLTF. The V call is TRBV13, the J call TRBJ2-6; D gene unclear. Deletions cut 4 bases from V and 0 bases from J, with 7 bases between. This CDR3 has 15 amino acids. Per the germline V gene, CDR1 is PRHDT and CDR2 is FYEKMQ (reference sequence).

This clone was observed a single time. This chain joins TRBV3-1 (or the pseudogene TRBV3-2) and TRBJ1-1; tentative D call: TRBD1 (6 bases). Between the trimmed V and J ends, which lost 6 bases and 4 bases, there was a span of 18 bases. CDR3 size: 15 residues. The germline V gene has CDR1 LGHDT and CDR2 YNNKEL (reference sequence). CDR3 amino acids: CASSRLQGTGTEAFF. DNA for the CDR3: TGTGCCAGCAGTCGCCTACAGGGCACTGGCACTGAAGCTTTCTTT.

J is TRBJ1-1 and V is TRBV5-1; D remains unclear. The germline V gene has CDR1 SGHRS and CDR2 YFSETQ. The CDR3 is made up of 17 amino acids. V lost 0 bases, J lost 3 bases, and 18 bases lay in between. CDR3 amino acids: CASSLGAGGDGDTEAFF. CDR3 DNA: TGCGCCAGCAGCTTGGGCGCAGGAGGAGACGGCGACACTGAAGCTTTCTTT. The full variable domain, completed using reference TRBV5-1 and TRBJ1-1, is KAGVTQTPRYLIKTRGQQVTLSCSPISGHRSVSWYQQTPGQGLQFLFEYFSETQRNKGNFPGRFSGRQFSNSRSEMNVSTLELGDSALYLCASSLGAGGDGDTEAFFGQGTRLTVV.

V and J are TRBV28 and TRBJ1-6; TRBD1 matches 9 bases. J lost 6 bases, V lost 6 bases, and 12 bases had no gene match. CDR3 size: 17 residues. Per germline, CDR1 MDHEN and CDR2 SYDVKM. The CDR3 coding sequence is TGTGCCAGCAGGATAACAGGGGGCGGAGGGTTTAATTCACCCCTCCACTTT. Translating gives CASRITGGGGFNSPLHF. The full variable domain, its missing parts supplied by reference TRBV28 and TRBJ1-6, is DVKVTQSSRYLVKRTGEKVFLECVQDMDHENMFWYRQDPGLGLRLIYFSYDVKMKEKGDIPEGYSVSREKKERFSLILESASTNQTSMYLCASRITGGGGFNSPLHFGNGTRLTVT.

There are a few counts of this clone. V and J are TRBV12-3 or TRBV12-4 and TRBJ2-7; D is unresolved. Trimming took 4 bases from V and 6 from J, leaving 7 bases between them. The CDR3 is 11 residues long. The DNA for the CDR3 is TGTGCCAGCAGTTCCCTAGGCGAGCAGTACTTC. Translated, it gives CASSSLGEQYF.

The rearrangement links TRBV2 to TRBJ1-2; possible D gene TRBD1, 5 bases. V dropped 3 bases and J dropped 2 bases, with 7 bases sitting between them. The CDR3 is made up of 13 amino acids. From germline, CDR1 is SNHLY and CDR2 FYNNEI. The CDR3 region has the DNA TGTGCCAGCAGTGATACAGGAAACTATGGCTACACCTTC. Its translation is CASSDTGNYGYTF.

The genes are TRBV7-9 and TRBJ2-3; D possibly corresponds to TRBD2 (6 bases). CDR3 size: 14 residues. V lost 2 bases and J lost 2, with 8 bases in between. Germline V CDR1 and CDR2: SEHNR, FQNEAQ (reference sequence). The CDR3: CASSLRGNTDTQYF. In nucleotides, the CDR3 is TGTGCCAGCAGCTTACGCGGGAACACAGATACGCAGTATTTT.

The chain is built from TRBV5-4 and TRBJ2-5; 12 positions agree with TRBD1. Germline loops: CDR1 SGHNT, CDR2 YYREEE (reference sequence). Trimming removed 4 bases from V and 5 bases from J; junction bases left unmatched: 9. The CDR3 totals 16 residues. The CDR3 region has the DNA TGTGCCAGCAGCACCGGGACAGGGGGCTTAGGGGAGACCCAGTACTTC. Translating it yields CASSTGTGGLGETQYF. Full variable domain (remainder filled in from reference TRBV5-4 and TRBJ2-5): ETGVTQSPTHLIKTRGQQVTLRCSSQSGHNTVSWYQQALGQGPQFIFQYYREEENGRGNFPPRFSGLQFPNYSSELNVNALELDDSALYLCASSTGTGGLGETQYFGPGTRLLVL.

The CDR3 sequence is CASSLQTGPREGEKLFF. CDR3 nucleotides: TGCGCCAGCAGCTTGCAAACAGGGCCTCGAGAGGGGGAAAAACTGTTTTTT. The rearrangement joins TRBV5-1 to TRBJ1-4; possible D gene TRBD1, 6 bases. CDR1 SGHRS and CDR2 YFSETQ come from the germline V gene. This CDR3 spans 17 amino acids. Trimming left V 1 base short and J 8 bases short, with 21 bases between.

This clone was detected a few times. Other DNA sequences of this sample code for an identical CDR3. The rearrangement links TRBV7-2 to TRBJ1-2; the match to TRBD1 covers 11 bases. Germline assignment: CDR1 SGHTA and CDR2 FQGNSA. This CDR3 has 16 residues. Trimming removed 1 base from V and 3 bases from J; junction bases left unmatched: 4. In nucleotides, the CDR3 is TGTGCCAGCAGCTTAGGCGGACAGGGGGCCGACTATGGCTACACCTTC. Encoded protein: CASSLGGQGADYGYTF. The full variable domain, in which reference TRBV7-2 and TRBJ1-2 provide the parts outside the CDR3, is GAGVSQSPSNKVTEKGKDVELRCDPISGHTALYWYRQSLGQGLEFLIYFQGNSAPDKSGLPSDRFSAERTGGSVSTLTIQRTQQEDSAVYLCASSLGGQGADYGYTFGSGTRLTVV.

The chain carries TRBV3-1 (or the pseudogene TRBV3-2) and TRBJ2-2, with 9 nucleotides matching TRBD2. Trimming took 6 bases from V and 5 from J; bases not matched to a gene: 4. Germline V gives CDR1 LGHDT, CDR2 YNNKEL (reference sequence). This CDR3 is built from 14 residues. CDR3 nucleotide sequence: TGTGCCAGCAGAATAGCGGGGGATACCGGGGAGCTGTTTTTT. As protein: CASRIAGDTGELFF.